A selection of T cell receptor beta chains follows, all from one sample in a study of T cells in Graves' hyperthyroidism and ophthalmopathy. TCRdb re-called the multiplex PCR reads with MiXCR, one entry per CDR3 protein. The table records hundreds of thousands of distinct CDR3 sequences, roughly 14% of them present only once. The specimen sequenced was blood. Source of these receptors: a woman aged 25 to 45 with Graves' hyperthyroidism. The CDR3 runs from the conserved cysteine through the conserved F or W. A D gene is named only where the DNA matches it firmly. A clone size is listed for some rows: how often the clone was seen (once, few, many), or a class if it is expanded.

v_call: TRBV7-9; d_call: TRBD2; j_call: TRBJ2-2; clone_size: .; cdr3_nt: TGTGCCAGCAGCACACGGACTAGCGGGAACACCGGGGAGCTGTTTTTT; cdr3_aa: CASSTRTSGNTGELFF
v_call: TRBV3-1; d_call: .; j_call: TRBJ2-3; clone_size: many; cdr3_nt: TGTGCCAGCAGCCGACGACAGGATCTCACAGATACGCAGTATTTT; cdr3_aa: CASSRRQDLTDTQYF
v_call: TRBV3-1; d_call: TRBD1; j_call: TRBJ2-1; clone_size: few; cdr3_nt: TGTGCCAGCAGCCCGGATCTGGGACAGGGGGTAAATGAGCAGTTCTTC; cdr3_aa: CASSPDLGQGVNEQFF
v_call: TRBV2; d_call: .; j_call: TRBJ2-1; clone_size: many; cdr3_nt: TGTGCCAGCAGTTTCCGCCGGGCCGATCTTCCGGTTCTAAACGACAATGAGCAGTTCTTC; cdr3_aa: CASSFRRADLPVLNDNEQFF
v_call: TRBV28; d_call: TRBD1; j_call: TRBJ1-2; clone_size: many; cdr3_nt: TGTGCCAGCAGTTACGGGACAGATTTTCGGGGTATCGGCTACACCTTC; cdr3_aa: CASSYGTDFRGIGYTF
v_call: TRBV6-2/TRBV6-3; d_call: TRBD1; j_call: TRBJ2-4; clone_size: .; cdr3_nt: TGTGCCAGCAGATTGGACAGGGCTCCGTTAAACATTCAGTACTTC; cdr3_aa: CASRLDRAPLNIQYF
v_call: TRBV2; d_call: TRBD2; j_call: TRBJ2-1; clone_size: many; cdr3_nt: TGTGCCAGCATCCGGGAGGGCTACAATGAGCAGTTCTTC; cdr3_aa: CASIREGYNEQFF
v_call: TRBV28; d_call: .; j_call: TRBJ1-2; clone_size: many; cdr3_nt: TGTGCCAGCAGTCTCGACACCCTGAACTATGGCTACACCTTC; cdr3_aa: CASSLDTLNYGYTF
v_call: TRBV28; d_call: .; j_call: TRBJ1-1; clone_size: many; cdr3_nt: TGTGCCAGCATCCCGGACAGCCACACTGAAGCTTTCTTT; cdr3_aa: CASIPDSHTEAFF
v_call: TRBV27; d_call: .; j_call: TRBJ2-7; clone_size: many; cdr3_nt: TGTGCCAGCAGTTTATTAGGGTCGGTGTACGAGCAGTACTTC; cdr3_aa: CASSLLGSVYEQYF
v_call: TRBV20-1; d_call: .; j_call: TRBJ1-5; clone_size: .; cdr3_nt: TGCAGTGCTAGAACAGACAATAGCAATCAGCCCCAGCATTTT; cdr3_aa: CSARTDNSNQPQHF
v_call: TRBV7-8; d_call: .; j_call: TRBJ1-2; clone_size: .; cdr3_nt: TGTGCCAGCAGCTTAGCTAATCTTCCCGGCTATGGCTACACCTTC; cdr3_aa: CASSLANLPGYGYTF
v_call: TRBV6-5; d_call: .; j_call: TRBJ1-2; clone_size: many; cdr3_nt: TGTGCCAGCAGTTACTCGGACTCAACCCCATATGGCTACACCTTC; cdr3_aa: CASSYSDSTPYGYTF
v_call: TRBV18; d_call: TRBD1; j_call: TRBJ2-7; clone_size: many; cdr3_nt: TGTGCCAGCTCACCACCGGTTACAGGGGGCTACGAGCAGTACTTC; cdr3_aa: CASSPPVTGGYEQYF
v_call: TRBV2; d_call: TRBD1; j_call: TRBJ2-5; clone_size: few; cdr3_nt: TGTGCCAGCAGTGAAGACGGGACAGGGTTTGTGGAGACCCAGTACTTC; cdr3_aa: CASSEDGTGFVETQYF
v_call: TRBV29-1; d_call: TRBD2; j_call: TRBJ2-1; clone_size: .; cdr3_nt: TGCAGCGGAGCTCGGCGGGGGGTCTACAATGAGCAGTTCTTC; cdr3_aa: CSGARRGVYNEQFF
v_call: TRBV14; d_call: TRBD1; j_call: TRBJ2-1; clone_size: .; cdr3_nt: TGTGCCAGCAGCCGGCCCGGGACAGGGAATGAGCAGTTCTTC; cdr3_aa: CASSRPGTGNEQFF
v_call: TRBV7-9; d_call: .; j_call: TRBJ2-1; clone_size: many; cdr3_nt: TGTGCCAGCAGCTCTGGCAGGGGCCATTACAATGAGCAGTTCTTC; cdr3_aa: CASSSGRGHYNEQFF
v_call: TRBV2; d_call: .; j_call: TRBJ2-5; clone_size: .; cdr3_nt: TGTGCCAGCAGTGATAACAGCCAAGAGACCCAGTACTTC; cdr3_aa: CASSDNSQETQYF
v_call: TRBV19; d_call: .; j_call: TRBJ1-1; clone_size: few; cdr3_nt: TGTGCCAGTAGTAAAGACAGCCCCACTGAAGCTTTCTTT; cdr3_aa: CASSKDSPTEAFF
v_call: TRBV18; d_call: .; j_call: TRBJ1-2; clone_size: once; cdr3_nt: TGTGCCAGCTCACAAGACAGGTTTGCCGGCTACACCTTC; cdr3_aa: CASSQDRFAGYTF
v_call: TRBV11-3; d_call: .; j_call: TRBJ2-2; clone_size: .; cdr3_nt: TGTGCCAGCTGCGGTACTAACACCGGGGAGCTGTTTTTT; cdr3_aa: CASCGTNTGELFF
v_call: TRBV2; d_call: .; j_call: TRBJ2-3; clone_size: many; cdr3_nt: TGTGCCAGCAGTGAGACTTTCCTCACAGATACGCAGTATTTT; cdr3_aa: CASSETFLTDTQYF
v_call: TRBV6-8; d_call: .; j_call: TRBJ2-4; clone_size: few; cdr3_nt: TGTGCCAGCAGCCCGGGACTTCTATACCTAGCCAAAAACATTCAGTACTTC; cdr3_aa: CASSPGLLYLAKNIQYF
v_call: TRBV5-6; d_call: TRBD2; j_call: TRBJ2-7; clone_size: .; cdr3_nt: TGTGCCAGCAGCCAAAAGCGGGAGTGGTCCTACGAGCAGTACTTC; cdr3_aa: CASSQKREWSYEQYF
v_call: TRBV7-8; d_call: TRBD2; j_call: TRBJ2-2; clone_size: many; cdr3_nt: TGTGCCAGCAGCTATACTAGCGCGAACACCGGGGAGCTGTTTTTT; cdr3_aa: CASSYTSANTGELFF